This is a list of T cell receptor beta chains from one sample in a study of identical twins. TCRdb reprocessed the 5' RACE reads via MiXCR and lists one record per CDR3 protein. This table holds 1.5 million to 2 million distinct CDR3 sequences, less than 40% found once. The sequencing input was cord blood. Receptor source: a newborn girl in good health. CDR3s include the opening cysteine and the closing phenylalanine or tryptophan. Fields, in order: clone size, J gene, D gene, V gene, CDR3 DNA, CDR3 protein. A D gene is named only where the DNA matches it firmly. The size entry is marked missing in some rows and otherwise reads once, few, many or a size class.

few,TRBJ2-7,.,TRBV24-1,TGTGCCACCACCCAGGGCCCCTACGAGCAGTACTTC,CATTQGPYEQYF
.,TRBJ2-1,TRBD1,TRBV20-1,TGCAGTGCTAGAGATCGGCCTCAGGGGGAGTTCTTC,CSARDRPQGEFF
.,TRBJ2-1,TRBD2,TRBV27,TGTGCCAGCAGCACTAGCGGGAGGAATGAGCAGTTCTTC,CASSTSGRNEQFF
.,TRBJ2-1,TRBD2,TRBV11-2,TGTGCCAGCAGCTTAGACCTTGGCGCGCGGGGGGGCCCCTACAATGAGCAGTTCTTC,CASSLDLGARGGPYNEQFF
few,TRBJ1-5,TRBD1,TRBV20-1,TGCAGTGTCCTAAACCCGGGACAGGGGAGCAATCAGCCCCAGCATTTT,CSVLNPGQGSNQPQHF
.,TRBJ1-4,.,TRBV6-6,TGTGCCAGCAGTAGACAGGAAGCAACTAATGAAAAACTGTTTTTT,CASSRQEATNEKLFF
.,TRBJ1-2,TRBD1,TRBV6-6,TGTGCCAGCAGCTGCGCCGGACAGGGCTCGGACTATGGCTACACCTTC,CASSCAGQGSDYGYTF
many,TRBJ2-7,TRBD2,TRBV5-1,TGCGCCAGCAGCTCCGGGACTAGCGGTAACTACGAGCAGTACTTC,CASSSGTSGNYEQYF
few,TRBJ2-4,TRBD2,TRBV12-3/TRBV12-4,TGTGCCAGCAGTATAGCGGGGGGAGCCAAAAACATTCAGTACTTC,CASSIAGGAKNIQYF
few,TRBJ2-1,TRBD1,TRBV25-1,TGTGCCAGCAGTGAAAAGGGACAGGGGGCGAATGAGCAGTTCTTC,CASSEKGQGANEQFF
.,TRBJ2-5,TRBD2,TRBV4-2,TGTGCCAGCAGCATACGACCAGAGCGGGAGGCGGGATATGAGCAGTACTTC,CASSIRPEREAGYEQYF
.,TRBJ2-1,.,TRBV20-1,TGCAGTGCGAAAGTCGGAGTGAATTTGTACAATGAGCAGTTCTTC,CSAKVGVNLYNEQFF
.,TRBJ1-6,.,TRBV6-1,TGTGCCAGCAGTTGGACAAAAAGACACTATTCACCCCTCCACTTT,CASSWTKRHYSPLHF
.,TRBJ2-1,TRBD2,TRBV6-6,TGTGCCAGCGGGCCGGGACTAGCGGGGAGCAATGAGCAGTTCTTC,CASGPGLAGSNEQFF
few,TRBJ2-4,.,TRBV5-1,TGCGCCAGCAGCTTGGGGAGCTCGGGAGTGGGGGAGCAGTACTTC,CASSLGSSGVGEQYF
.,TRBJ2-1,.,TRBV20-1,TGCAGTGCTAGAGTGGAGGCGGTCTCCTACAATGAGCAGTTCTTC,CSARVEAVSYNEQFF
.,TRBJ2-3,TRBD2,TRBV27,TGTGCCAGCAGTTCCCTGACTAGCGTCAGCACAGATACGCAGTATTTT,CASSSLTSVSTDTQYF
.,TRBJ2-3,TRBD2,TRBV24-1,TGTGCCACCAGTGGACTAGCGGGGGGCACAGATACGCAGTATTTT,CATSGLAGGTDTQYF
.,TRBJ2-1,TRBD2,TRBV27,TGTGCCAGCAGTTTGGCCCCGGGACTAGAGCCCCTCGAGAGTGGCAATGAGCAGTTCTTC,CASSLAPGLEPLESGNEQFF
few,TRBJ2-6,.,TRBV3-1,TGTGCCAGCAGCCAAAGAGGGGCCTTCTCTGGGGCCAACGTCCTGACTTTC,CASSQRGAFSGANVLTF
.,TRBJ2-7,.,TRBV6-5,TGTGCCAGCAGTTACCCGAGAGTTAGTAGCGGTGCCAGCTCCTACAATGAGCAGTACTTC,CASSYPRVSSGASSYNEQYF
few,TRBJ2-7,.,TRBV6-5,TGTGCCAGCAGTTACAAGGGACTCCCCTACGAGCAGTACTTC,CASSYKGLPYEQYF
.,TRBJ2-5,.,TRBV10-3,TGTGCCATCAGCCCCCTGGACGAGAAGACCCAGTACTTC,CAISPLDEKTQYF
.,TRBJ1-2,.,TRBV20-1,TGCAGTGCTAGAGAGACCTCCTATGGCTACACCTTC,CSARETSYGYTF
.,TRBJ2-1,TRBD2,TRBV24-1,TGTGCCACCAGTGATGTCCGACTAGCGGGTCCCAATGAGCAGTTCTTC,CATSDVRLAGPNEQFF
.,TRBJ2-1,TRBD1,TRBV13,TGTGCCAGCAGCTTTGGGACAGGGGGCGCGGGAGCGGGACCCAACAATGAGCAGTTCTTC,CASSFGTGGAGAGPNNEQFF
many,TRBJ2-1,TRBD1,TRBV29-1,TGCAGCGTTGTGGACCCCGGACAGGGGGCCTACAATGAGCAGTTCTTC,CSVVDPGQGAYNEQFF
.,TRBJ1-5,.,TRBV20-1,TGCAGTGCTAGAGGGGGTAGGGGCAATCAGCCCCAGCATTTT,CSARGGRGNQPQHF
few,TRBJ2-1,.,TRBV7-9,TGTGCCAGCAGCAAGTTCGTGGATGAGCAGTTCTTC,CASSKFVDEQFF
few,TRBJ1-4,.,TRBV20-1,TGCAGTGCTCATGGCGGGTCAAAACTGTTTTTT,CSAHGGSKLFF
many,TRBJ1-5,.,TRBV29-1,TGCAGCGTTTCCGGTGGGGGCAATCAGCCCCAGCATTTT,CSVSGGGNQPQHF
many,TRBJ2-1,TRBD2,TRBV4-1,TGCGCCAGCAGCCTAGGTCGTCTAGCGGGAGTATCCTACAATGAGCAGTTCTTC,CASSLGRLAGVSYNEQFF
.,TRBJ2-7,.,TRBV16,TGTGCCAGCAGACGTGCTTCTAGTTACGAGCAGTACTTC,CASRRASSYEQYF
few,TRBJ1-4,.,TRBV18,TGTGCCAGCTCACCTATCAGGGCCGAAAAACTGTTTTTT,CASSPIRAEKLFF
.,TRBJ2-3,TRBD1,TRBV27,TGTGCCAGCAGTCGAGGGACAGGGGGCTCAGATACGCAGTATTTT,CASSRGTGGSDTQYF
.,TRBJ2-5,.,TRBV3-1,TGTGCCAGCAGCCAAGACTTCGATGGATGGGCGTACTTC,CASSQDFDGWAYF
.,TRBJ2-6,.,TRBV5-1,TGCGCCAGCAGCTTGGGACTAAACTCTGGGGCCAACGTCCTGACTTTC,CASSLGLNSGANVLTF
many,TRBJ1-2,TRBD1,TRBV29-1,TGCAGCGTTATTCGGACAGGCCCACTGGACTATGGCTACACCTTC,CSVIRTGPLDYGYTF
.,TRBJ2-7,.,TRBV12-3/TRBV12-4,TGTGCCGGCAGTTTGGAACAGGGTAACGGGTACGAGCAGTACTTC,CAGSLEQGNGYEQYF
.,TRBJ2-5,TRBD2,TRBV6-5,TGTGCCAGCAGTTACCCTCCAGACACTAGCGGGGGCCTTCAAGAGACCCAGTACTTC,CASSYPPDTSGGLQETQYF
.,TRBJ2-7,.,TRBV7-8,TGTGCCAGCAGCCCCAACTTTTGGGGACGGTCCTACGAGCAGTACTTC,CASSPNFWGRSYEQYF